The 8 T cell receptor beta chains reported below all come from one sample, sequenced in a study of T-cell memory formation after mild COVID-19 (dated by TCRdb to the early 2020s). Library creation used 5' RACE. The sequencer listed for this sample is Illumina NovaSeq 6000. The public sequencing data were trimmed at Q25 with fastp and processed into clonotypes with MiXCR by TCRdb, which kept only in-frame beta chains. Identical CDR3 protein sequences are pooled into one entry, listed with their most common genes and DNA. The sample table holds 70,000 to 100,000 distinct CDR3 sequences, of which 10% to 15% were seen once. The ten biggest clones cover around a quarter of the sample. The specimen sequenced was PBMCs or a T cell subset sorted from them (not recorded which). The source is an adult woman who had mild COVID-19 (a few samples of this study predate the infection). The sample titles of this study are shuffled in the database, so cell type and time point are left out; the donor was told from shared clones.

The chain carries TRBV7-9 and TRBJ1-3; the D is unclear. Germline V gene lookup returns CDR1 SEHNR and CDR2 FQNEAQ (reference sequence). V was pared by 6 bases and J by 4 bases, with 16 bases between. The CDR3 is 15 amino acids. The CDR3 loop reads CASRSERSTGNTIYF. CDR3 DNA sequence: TGTGCCAGCAGATCCGAAAGGAGTACAGGAAACACCATATATTTT.

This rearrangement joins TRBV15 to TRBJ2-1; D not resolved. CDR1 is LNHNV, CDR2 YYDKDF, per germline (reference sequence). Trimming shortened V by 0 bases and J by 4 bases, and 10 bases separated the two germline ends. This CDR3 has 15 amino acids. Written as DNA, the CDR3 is TGTGCCACCAGCAGAGATGGGCCAATTTACAATGAGCAGTTCTTC. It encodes CATSRDGPIYNEQFF.

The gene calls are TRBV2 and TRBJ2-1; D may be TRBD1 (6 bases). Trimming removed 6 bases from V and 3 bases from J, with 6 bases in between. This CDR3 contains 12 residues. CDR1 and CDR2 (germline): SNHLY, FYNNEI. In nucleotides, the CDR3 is TGTGCCAGCAGGGACAGCTACAATGAGCAGTTCTTC. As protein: CASRDSYNEQFF.

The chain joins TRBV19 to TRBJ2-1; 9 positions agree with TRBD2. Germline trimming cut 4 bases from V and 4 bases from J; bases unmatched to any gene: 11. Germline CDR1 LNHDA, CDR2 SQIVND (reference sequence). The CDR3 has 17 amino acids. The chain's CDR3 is CASSTILGLAGYNEQFF. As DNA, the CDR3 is TGTGCCAGTAGTACTATTTTAGGGCTAGCGGGGTACAATGAGCAGTTCTTC.

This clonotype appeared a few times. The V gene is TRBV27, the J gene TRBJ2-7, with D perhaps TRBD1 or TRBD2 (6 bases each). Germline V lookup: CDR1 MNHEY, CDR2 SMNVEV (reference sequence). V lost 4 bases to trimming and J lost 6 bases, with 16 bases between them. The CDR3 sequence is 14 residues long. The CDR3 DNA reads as TGTGCCAGCAGTTCCAGCGTGGGGGGCAGCGAGCAGTACTTC. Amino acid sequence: CASSSSVGGSEQYF.

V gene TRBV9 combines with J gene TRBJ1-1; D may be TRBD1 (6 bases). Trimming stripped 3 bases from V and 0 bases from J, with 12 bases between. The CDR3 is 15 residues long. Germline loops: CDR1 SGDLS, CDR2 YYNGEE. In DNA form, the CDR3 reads TGTGCCAGCAGCGGACAACAGGGAGTGAACACTGAAGCTTTCTTT. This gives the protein CASSGQQGVNTEAFF.

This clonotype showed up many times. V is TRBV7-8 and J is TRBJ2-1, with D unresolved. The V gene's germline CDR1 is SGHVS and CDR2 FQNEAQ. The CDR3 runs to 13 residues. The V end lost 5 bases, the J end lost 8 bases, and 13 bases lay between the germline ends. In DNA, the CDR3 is TGTGCCAGCAGCCACCTAGTAATCCATGAGCAGTTCTTC. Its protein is CASSHLVIHEQFF.

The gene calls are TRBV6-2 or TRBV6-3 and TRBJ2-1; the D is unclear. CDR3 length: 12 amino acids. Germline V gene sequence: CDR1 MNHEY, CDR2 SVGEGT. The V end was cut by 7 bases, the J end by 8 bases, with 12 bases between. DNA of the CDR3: TGTGCCAGCATGGTTCCGGGCTATGAGCAGTTCTTC. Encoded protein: CASMVPGYEQFF.